The source of this T cell receptor beta chain is a study of blood T cell repertoires in COVID-19. In the study overall: From the United States, Italy and Spain came samples of acute and convalescent COVID-19.

CDR3 length equals 14 residues. Trimming stripped 4 bases from V and 3 bases from J, with 12 bases between. The germline V gene encodes CDR1 MGHDK and CDR2 SYGVNS. Original methodology: By means of reference gene primer amplification, nucleated cell counts were estimated. The data were produced by immunoSEQ multiplex PCR, yet TCRdb's version contains in-frame clones alone and is incomplete. The D gene and trimming were derived from the DNA, and the V and J assignments and clone size from that table. The sample lists around 110,000 clones; around four fifths were seen once. The chain recombines TRBV25-1 with TRBJ1-1; D may be TRBD1 (6 bases). The sequencing input was peripheral blood. The clonotype originates from a man between 25 and 39 years old with acute or convalescent COVID-19. CDR3 nucleotide sequence: TGTGCCAGCAGTGGAGGGACAAGGTACACTGAAGCTTTCTTT. Protein product: CASSGGTRYTEAFF.